Each of the 6 T cell receptor beta chains below was sequenced from the same sample in a study of blood T cell repertoires in COVID-19. Sequencing was performed with immunoSEQ multiplex PCR; in TCRdb, only in-frame clones are kept and a portion is missing. The sample has 140,000 to 150,000 clones, around 90% seen once. Sequencing was performed on peripheral blood. These receptors all come from a human donor in a cohort sampled during active COVID-19.

V is TRBV4-2 and J is TRBJ2-6; 7 nucleotides line up with TRBD1. The V gene's germline CDR1 is LGHNA and CDR2 YNFKEQ. This CDR3 comprises 17 residues. After removal of 4 bases from V and 0 bases from J, the junction contained 6 bases not matched to a gene. DNA of the CDR3: TGTGCCAGCAGCCCTAGACAGGGTCACTCTGGGGCCAACGTCCTGACTTTC. It is translated as CASSPRQGHSGANVLTF.

The gene calls are TRBV5-4 and TRBJ2-6; TRBD2 is a possible D gene (5 bases). CDR3 length equals 15 residues. V was pared by 3 bases and J by 2 bases, with 9 bases between. Germline loops: CDR1 SGHNT, CDR2 YYREEE (reference sequence). CDR3 amino acids: CASSWGAAGANVLTF. The CDR3 DNA reads as TGTGCCAGCAGCTGGGGAGCGGCTGGGGCCAACGTCCTGACTTTC.

The chain joins TRBV7-9 to TRBJ1-1, with TRBD1 matching over 7 bases. V shed 5 bases, J shed 1 base, and the junction held 4 bases outside the gene matches. The CDR3 spans 14 residues. Looked up from germline, CDR1 is SEHNR and CDR2 is FQNEAQ (reference sequence). As DNA, the CDR3 is TGTGCCAGCAGCCCGGGACAGTCGAACACTGAAGCTTTCTTT. Residues: CASSPGQSNTEAFF.

This chain uses TRBV11-2 with TRBJ1-2; D perhaps matches TRBD1 (6 bases). V lost 3 bases to trimming and J lost 4 bases, with 15 bases between them. The CDR3 loop spans 15 amino acids. Germline V gives CDR1 SGHAT, CDR2 FQNNGV. CDR3: CASSFHSGTTYGYTF. The CDR3 DNA sequence: TGTGCCAGCAGCTTCCACTCCGGGACAACCTATGGCTACACCTTC.

The chain combines TRBV2 with TRBJ1-2; no firm D call. The CDR3 consists of 14 residues. V gave up 1 base and J gave up 8 bases, with 14 bases separating them. Germline CDR1 and CDR2: SNHLY and FYNNEI. The CDR3 coding sequence is TGTGCCAGCAGTGAAGTGACGGAGGTCTACGGCTACACCTTC. This codes for CASSEVTEVYGYTF.

V and J are TRBV5-5 and TRBJ1-6; unclear D gene. Looked up from germline, CDR1 is SGHKS and CDR2 is YYEKEE (reference sequence). Trimming removed 0 bases from V and 0 bases from J, with 7 bases in between. The CDR3 extends over 16 amino acids. This CDR3 is CASSLDQVSYNSPLHF. CDR3 DNA sequence: TGTGCCAGCAGCTTGGACCAGGTCTCCTATAATTCACCCCTCCACTTT. Complete variable domain (other parts from reference TRBV5-5 and TRBJ1-6): DAGVTQSPTHLIKTRGQQVTLRCSPISGHKSVSWYQQVLGQGPQFIFQYYEKEERGRGNFPDRFSARQFPNYSSELNVNALLLGDSALYLCASSLDQVSYNSPLHFGNGTRLTVT.